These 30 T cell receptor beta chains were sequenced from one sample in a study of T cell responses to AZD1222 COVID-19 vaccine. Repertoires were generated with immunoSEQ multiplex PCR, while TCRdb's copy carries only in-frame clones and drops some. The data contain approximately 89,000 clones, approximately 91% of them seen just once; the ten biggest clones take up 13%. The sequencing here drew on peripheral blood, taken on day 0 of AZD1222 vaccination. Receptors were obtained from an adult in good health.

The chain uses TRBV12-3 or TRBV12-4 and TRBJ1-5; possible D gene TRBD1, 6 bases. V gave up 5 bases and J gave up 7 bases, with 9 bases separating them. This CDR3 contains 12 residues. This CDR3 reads CASSTTGQPQHF. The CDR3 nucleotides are TGTGCCAGCAGTACCACAGGGCAGCCCCAGCATTTT.

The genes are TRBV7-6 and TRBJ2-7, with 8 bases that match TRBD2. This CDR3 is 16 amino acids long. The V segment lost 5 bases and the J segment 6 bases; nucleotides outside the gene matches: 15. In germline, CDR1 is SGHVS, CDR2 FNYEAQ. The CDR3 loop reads CASSERTSSARLEQYF. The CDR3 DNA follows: TGTGCCAGCAGCGAGAGGACTAGCAGCGCTCGACTCGAGCAGTACTTC. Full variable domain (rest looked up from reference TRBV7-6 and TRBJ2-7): GAGVSQSPRYKVTKRGQDVALRCDPISGHVSLYWYRQALGQGPEFLTYFNYEAQQDKSGLPNDRFSAERPEGSISTLTIQRTEQRDSAMYRCASSERTSSARLEQYFGPGTRLTVT.

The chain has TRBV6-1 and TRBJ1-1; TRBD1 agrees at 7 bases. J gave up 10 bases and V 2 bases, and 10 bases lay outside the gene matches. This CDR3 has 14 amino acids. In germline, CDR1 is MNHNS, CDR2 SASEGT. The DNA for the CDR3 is TGTGCCAGCAGTGAATCATCGAGGCAGGGGGGAGCTTTCTTT. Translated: CASSESSRQGGAFF.

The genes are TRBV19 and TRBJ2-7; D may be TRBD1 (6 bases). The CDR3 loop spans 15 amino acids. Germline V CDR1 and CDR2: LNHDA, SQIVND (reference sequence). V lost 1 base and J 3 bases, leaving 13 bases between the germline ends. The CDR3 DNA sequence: TGTGCCAGTAGTATAGGAGGGGGTTCGTTCTACGAGCAGTACTTC. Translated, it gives CASSIGGGSFYEQYF.

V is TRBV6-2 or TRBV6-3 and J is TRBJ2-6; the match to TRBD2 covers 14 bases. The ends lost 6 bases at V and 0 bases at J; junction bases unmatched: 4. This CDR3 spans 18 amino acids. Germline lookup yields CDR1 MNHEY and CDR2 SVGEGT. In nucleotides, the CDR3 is TGTGCCAGCAGCACCGGGACTAGCGGGGGCTCTGGGGCCAACGTCCTGACTTTC. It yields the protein CASSTGTSGGSGANVLTF.

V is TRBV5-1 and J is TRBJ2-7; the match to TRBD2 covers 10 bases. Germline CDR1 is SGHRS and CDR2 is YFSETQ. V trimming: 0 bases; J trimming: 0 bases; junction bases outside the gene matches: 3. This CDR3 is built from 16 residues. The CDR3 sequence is CASSLGGTSASYEQYF. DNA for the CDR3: TGCGCCAGCAGCTTGGGGGGGACTAGCGCCTCCTACGAGCAGTACTTC.

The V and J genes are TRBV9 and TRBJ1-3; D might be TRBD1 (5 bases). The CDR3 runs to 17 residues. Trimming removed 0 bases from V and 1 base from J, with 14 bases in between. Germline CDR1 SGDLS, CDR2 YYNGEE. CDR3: CASSVDGGRPSGNTIYF. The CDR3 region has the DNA TGTGCCAGCAGCGTAGACGGGGGAAGGCCTTCTGGAAACACCATATATTTT.

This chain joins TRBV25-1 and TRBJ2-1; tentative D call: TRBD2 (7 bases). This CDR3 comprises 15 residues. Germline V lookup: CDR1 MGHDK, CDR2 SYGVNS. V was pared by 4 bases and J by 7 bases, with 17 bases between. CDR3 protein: CASSGRGLNGNEQFF. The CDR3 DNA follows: TGTGCCAGCAGTGGGCGGGGGCTAAACGGGAATGAGCAGTTCTTC.

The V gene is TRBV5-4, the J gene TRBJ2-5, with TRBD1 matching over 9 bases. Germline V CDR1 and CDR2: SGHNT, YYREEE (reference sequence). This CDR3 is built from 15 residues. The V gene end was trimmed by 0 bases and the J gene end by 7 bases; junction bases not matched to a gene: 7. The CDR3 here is CASSLGQGEAMTQYF. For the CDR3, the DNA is TGTGCCAGCAGCTTGGGACAGGGGGAGGCGATGACCCAGTACTTC.

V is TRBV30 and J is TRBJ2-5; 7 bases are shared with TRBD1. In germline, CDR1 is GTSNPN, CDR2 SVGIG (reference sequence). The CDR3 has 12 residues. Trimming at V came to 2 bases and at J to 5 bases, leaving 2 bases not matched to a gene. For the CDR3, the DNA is TGTGCCTGGAGTTACAGGGGCGAGACCCAGTACTTC. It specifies CAWSYRGETQYF.

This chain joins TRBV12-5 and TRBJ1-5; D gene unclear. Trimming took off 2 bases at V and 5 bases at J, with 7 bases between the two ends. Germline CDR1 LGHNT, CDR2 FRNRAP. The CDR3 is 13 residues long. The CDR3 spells CASGLSLDQPQHF. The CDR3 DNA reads TGTGCTAGTGGTTTGTCGCTAGATCAGCCCCAGCATTTT.

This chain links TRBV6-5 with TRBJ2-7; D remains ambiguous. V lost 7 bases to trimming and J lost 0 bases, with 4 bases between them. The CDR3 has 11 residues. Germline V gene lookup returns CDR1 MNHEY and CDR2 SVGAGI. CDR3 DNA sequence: TGTGCCAGCACCAGCTCCTACGAGCAGTACTTC. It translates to CASTSSYEQYF.

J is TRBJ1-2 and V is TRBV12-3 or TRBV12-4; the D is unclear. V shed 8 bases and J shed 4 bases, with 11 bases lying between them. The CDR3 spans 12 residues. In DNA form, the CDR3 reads TGTGCCAGCTCTCCGAGATTCTATGGCTACACCTTC. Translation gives CASSPRFYGYTF.

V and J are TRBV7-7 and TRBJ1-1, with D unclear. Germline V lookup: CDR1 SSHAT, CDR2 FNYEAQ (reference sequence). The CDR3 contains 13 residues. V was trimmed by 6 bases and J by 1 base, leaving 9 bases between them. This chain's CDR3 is CASSYTENTEAFF. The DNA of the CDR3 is TGTGCCAGCAGTTACACAGAGAACACTGAAGCTTTCTTT.

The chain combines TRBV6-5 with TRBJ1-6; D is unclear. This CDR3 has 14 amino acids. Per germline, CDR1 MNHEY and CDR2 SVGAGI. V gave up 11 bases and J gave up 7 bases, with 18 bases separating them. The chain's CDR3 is CAHETNVGNSPLHF. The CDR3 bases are TGTGCCCACGAGACTAACGTTGGCAATTCACCCCTCCACTTT.

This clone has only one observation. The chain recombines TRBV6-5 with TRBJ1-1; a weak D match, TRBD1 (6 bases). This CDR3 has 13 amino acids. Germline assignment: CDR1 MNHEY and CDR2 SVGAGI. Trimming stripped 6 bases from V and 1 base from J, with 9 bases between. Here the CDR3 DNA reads TGTGCCAGCAGAAGGACAGAGAACACTGAAGCTTTCTTT. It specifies CASRRTENTEAFF.

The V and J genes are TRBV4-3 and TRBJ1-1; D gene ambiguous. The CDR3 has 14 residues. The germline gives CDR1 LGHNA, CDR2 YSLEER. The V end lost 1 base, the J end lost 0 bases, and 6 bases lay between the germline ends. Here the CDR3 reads CASSQGGLNTEAFF. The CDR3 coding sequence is TGCGCCAGCAGCCAAGGCGGATTGAACACTGAAGCTTTCTTT.

The CDR3 coding sequence is TGTGCCATCGTGGCGGTGGGGGATACGCAGTATTTT. It yields the protein CAIVAVGDTQYF. This chain joins TRBV7-2 and TRBJ2-3; D gene unclear. The V end lost 10 bases, the J end lost 6 bases, and 14 bases lay between the germline ends. The germline CDR1 and CDR2 sequences are SGHTA and FQGNSA. This CDR3 contains 12 residues.

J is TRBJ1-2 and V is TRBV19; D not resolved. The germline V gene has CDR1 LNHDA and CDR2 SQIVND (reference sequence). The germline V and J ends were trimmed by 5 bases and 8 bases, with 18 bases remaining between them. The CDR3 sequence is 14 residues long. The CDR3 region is CASSVGRGNGGYTF. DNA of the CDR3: TGTGCCAGTAGTGTTGGACGGGGAAACGGCGGCTACACCTTC.

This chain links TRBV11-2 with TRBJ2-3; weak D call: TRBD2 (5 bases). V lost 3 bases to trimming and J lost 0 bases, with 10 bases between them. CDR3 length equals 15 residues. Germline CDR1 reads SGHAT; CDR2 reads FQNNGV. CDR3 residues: CASSLDFTSTDTQYF. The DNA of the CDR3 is TGTGCCAGCAGCTTGGACTTCACTAGCACAGATACGCAGTATTTT. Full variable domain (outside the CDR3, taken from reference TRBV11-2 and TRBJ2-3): EAGVAQSPRYKIIEKRQSVAFWCNPISGHATLYWYQQILGQGPKLLIQFQNNGVVDDSQLPKDRFSAERLKGVDSTLKIQPAKLEDSAVYLCASSLDFTSTDTQYFGPGTRLTVL.

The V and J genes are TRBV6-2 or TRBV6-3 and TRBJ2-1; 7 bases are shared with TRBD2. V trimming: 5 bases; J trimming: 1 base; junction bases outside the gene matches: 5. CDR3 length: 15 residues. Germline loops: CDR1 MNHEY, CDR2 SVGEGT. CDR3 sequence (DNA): TGTGCCAGCAGTACGACGGGGGGATCCTACAATGAGCAGTTCTTC. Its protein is CASSTTGGSYNEQFF.

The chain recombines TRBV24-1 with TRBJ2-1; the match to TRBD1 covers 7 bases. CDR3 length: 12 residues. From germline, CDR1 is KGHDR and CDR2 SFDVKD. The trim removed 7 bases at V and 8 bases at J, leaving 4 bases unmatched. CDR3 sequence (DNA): TGTGCCACCAGCGAGACAGGGTATGAGCAGTTCTTC. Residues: CATSETGYEQFF.

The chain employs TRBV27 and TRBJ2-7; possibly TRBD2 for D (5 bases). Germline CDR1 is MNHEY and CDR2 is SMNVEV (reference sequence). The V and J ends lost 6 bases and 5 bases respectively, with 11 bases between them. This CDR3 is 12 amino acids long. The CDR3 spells CASSPLGDEQYF. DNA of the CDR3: TGTGCCAGCAGCCCCCTCGGGGACGAGCAGTACTTC.

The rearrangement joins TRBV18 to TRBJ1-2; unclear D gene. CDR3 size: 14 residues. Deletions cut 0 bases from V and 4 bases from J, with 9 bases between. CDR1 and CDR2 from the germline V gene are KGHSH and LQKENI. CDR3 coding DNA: TGTGCCAGCTCACCACCGGTTCCAGCCTATGGCTACACCTTC. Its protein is CASSPPVPAYGYTF.

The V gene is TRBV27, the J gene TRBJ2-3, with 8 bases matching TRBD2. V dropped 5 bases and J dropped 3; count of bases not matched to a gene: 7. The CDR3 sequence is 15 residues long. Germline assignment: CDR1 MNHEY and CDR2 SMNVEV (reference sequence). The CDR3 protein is CASSPRGGGTDTQYF. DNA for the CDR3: TGTGCCAGCAGTCCCCGTGGCGGGGGGACAGATACGCAGTATTTT.

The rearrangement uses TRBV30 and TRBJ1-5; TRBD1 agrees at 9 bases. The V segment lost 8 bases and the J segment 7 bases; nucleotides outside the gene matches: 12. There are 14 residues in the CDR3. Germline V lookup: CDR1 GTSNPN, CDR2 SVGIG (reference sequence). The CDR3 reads CALQTGGAGQPQHF. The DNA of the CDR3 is TGTGCCCTCCAAACAGGGGGCGCGGGCCAGCCCCAGCATTTT.

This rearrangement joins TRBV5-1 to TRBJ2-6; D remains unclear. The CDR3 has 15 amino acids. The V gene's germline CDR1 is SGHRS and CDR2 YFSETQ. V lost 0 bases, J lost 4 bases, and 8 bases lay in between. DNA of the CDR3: TGCGCCAGCAGCTTGGCCCTAGGAGGGGCCAACGTCCTGACTTTC. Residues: CASSLALGGANVLTF.

CDR3 sequence reads: CASSPPNQPQHF. The CDR3 nucleotides are TGTGCCAGCAGTCCACCGAATCAGCCCCAGCATTTT. The chain uses TRBV27 and TRBJ1-5; no clear D. The CDR3 is 12 amino acids. Germline assignment: CDR1 MNHEY and CDR2 SMNVEV (reference sequence). The ends were cut back, 5 bases at V and 4 bases at J, with 6 bases in the middle.

CDR3 in DNA: TGTGCCAGCAGCTTATACGGGGTCTCTGGAAACACCATATATTTT. This codes for CASSLYGVSGNTIYF. The rearrangement links TRBV7-3 to TRBJ1-3; D remains unclear. Germline loops: CDR1 SGHTA, CDR2 FQGTGA. V lost 2 bases to trimming and J lost 0 bases, with 8 bases between them. The CDR3 extends over 15 amino acids.

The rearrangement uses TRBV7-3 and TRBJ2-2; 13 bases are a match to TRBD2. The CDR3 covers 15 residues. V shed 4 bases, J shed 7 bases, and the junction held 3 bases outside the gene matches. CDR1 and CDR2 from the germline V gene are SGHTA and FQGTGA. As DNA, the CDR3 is TGTGCCAGCAGCTCTCGGACTAGCGGGGGCGGGGAGCTGTTTTTT. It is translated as CASSSRTSGGGELFF.